The T cell receptor (beta chain) under discussion was sequenced for a study of blood T cell repertoires in COVID-19. As for the study in general: Whether acute or convalescent, the COVID-19 samples came from the United States, Italy and Spain. T cells, B-cell-depleted T cells, or PBMCs supplied cDNA or gDNA.

Original processing methods: Amplification of reference gene primers was used by the study to estimate nucleated cell counts. Some clones are missing from TCRdb's copy, which holds only in-frame ones; the method was immunoSEQ multiplex PCR. The V and J calls and the clone size are those of that table, but D and trimming were determined from the DNA. In the table there are 40,000 or so clones, 80% to 95% of which are singletons. There are 12 residues in the CDR3. V trimming: 7 bases; J trimming: 7 bases; junction bases outside the gene matches: 7. CDR1 and CDR2 (germline): SQVTM, ANQGSEA. Sample: peripheral blood. The rearrangement uses TRBV29-1 and TRBJ1-1; 9 nucleotides align to TRBD1. The sequence was collected from a man aged 50-60 years with active COVID-19. CDR3 in amino acids: CSAEQGAGEAFF. CDR3 nucleotide sequence: TGCAGCGCCGAACAGGGGGCCGGTGAAGCTTTCTTT.